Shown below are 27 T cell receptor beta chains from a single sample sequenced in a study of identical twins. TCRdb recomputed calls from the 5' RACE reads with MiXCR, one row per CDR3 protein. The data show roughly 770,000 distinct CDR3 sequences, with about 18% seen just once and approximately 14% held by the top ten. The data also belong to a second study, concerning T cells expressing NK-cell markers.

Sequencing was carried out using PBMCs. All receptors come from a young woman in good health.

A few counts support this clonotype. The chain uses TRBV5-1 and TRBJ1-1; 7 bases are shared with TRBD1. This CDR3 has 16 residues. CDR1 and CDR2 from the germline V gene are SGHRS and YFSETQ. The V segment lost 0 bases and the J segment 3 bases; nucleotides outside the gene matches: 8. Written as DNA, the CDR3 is TGCGCCAGCAGCTTGGGACAGGGAACACGACACACTGAAGCTTTCTTT. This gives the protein CASSLGQGTRHTEAFF. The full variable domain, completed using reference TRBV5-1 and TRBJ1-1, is KAGVTQTPRYLIKTRGQQVTLSCSPISGHRSVSWYQQTPGQGLQFLFEYFSETQRNKGNFPGRFSGRQFSNSRSEMNVSTLELGDSALYLCASSLGQGTRHTEAFFGQGTRLTVV.

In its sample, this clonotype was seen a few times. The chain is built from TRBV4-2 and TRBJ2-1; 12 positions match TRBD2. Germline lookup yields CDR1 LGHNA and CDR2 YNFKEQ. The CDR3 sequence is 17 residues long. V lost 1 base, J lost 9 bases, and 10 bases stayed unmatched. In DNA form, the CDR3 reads TGTGCCAGCAGCCAAGGCGGGCTAGCGGGGGGGCGGGGTGAGCAGTTCTTC. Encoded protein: CASSQGGLAGGRGEQFF.

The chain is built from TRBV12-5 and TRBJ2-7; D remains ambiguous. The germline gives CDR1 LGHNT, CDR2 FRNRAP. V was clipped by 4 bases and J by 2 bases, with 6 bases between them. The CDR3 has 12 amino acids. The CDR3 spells CASGSATYEQYF. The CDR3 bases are TGTGCTAGTGGTTCGGCCACCTACGAGCAGTACTTC.

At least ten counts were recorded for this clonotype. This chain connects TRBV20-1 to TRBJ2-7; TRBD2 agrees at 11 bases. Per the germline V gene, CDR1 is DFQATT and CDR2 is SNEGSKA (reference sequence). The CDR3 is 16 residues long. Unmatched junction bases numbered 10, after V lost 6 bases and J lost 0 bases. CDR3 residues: CSARSLGLADSYEQYF. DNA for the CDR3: TGCAGTGCGCGGAGTTTGGGACTAGCGGACTCCTACGAGCAGTACTTC.

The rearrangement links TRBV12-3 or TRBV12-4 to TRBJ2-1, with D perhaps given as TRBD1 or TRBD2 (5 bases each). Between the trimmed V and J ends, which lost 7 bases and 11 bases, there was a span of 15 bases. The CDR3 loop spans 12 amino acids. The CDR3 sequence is CASTIGTAKQFF. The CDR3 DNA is TGTGCCAGCACCATAGGGACGGCGAAGCAGTTCTTC.

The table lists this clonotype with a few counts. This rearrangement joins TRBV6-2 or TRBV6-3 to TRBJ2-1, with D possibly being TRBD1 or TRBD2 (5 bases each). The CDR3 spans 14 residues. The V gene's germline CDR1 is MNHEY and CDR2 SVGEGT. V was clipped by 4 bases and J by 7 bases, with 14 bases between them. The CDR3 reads CASSSVRDGNEQFF. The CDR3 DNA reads TGTGCCAGCAGTTCGGTCAGGGACGGAAATGAGCAGTTCTTC.

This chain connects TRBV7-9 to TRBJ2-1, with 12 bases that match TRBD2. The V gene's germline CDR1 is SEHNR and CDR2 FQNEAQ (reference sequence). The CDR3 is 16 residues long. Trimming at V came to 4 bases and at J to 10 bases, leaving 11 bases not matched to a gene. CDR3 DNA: TGTGCCAGCAGCTCCCGTGCTAGCGGGGGGGTGACCGAGCAGTTCTTC. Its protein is CASSSRASGGVTEQFF.

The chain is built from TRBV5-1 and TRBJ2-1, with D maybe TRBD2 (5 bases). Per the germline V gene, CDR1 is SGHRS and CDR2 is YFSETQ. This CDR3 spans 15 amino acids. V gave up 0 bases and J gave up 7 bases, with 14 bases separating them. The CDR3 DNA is TGCGCCAGCAGCTTGGCGTCTTACACGGGGAATGAGCAGTTCTTC. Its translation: CASSLASYTGNEQFF.

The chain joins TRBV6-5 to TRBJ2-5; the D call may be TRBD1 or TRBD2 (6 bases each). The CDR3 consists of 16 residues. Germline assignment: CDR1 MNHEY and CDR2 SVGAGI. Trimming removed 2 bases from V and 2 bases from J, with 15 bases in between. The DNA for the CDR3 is TGTGCCAGCAGTTACGGAGTTGAAGGGGGGCAAGAGACCCAGTACTTC. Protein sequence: CASSYGVEGGQETQYF.

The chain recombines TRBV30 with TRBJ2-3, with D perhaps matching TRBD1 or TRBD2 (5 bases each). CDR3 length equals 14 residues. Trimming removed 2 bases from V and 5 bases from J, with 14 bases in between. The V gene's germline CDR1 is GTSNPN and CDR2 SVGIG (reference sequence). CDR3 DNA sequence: TGTGCCTGGAGTTGGGACGGCCTGGGAGATACGCAGTATTTT. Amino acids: CAWSWDGLGDTQYF.

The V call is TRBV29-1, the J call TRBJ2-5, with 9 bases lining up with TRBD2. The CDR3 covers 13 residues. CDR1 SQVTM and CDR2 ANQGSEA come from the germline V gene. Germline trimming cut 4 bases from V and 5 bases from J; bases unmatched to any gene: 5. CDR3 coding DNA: TGCAGCGTTGCAACGGGGACTAGCGAGACCCAGTACTTC. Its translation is CSVATGTSETQYF.

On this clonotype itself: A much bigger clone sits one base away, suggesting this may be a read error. This chain's CDR3 is CCASQRQGRSTDTQYF. In DNA, the CDR3 is TGCTGTGCTAGCCAACGACAGGGGAGAAGCACAGATACGCAGTATTTT. V usage is TRBV20-1 and J usage is TRBJ2-3; 8 bases match TRBD1. This CDR3 contains 16 residues. Germline V CDR1 and CDR2: DFQATT, SNEGSKA (reference sequence).

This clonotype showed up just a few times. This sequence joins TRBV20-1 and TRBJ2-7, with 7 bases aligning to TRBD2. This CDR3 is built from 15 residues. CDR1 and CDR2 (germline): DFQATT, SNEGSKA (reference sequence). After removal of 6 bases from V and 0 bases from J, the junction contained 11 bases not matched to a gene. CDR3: CSARSGGSTSYEQYF. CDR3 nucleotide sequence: TGCAGTGCCCGGTCAGGCGGGAGTACCTCCTACGAGCAGTACTTC.

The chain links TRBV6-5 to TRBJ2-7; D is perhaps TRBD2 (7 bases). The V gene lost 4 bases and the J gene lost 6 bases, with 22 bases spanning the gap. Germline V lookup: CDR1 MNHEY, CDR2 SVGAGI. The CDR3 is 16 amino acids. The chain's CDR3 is CASSSAGAGVSLEQYF. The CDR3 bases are TGTGCCAGCAGTTCCGCGGGGGCGGGAGTATCACTCGAGCAGTACTTC.

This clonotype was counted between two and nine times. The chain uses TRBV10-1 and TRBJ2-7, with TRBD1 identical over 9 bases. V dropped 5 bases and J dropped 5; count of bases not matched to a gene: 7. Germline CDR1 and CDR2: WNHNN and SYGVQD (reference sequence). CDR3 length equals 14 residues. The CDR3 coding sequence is TGCGCCAGCAGTCTGGGACAGGGAGAAGACGAGCAGTACTTC. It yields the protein CASSLGQGEDEQYF.

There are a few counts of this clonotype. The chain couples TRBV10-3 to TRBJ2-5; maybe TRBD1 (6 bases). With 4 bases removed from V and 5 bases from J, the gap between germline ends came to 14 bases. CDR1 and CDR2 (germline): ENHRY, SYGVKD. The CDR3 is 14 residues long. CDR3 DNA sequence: TGTGCCATCAGTGGGGGTGCGCAGGGGGAGACCCAGTACTTC. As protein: CAISGGAQGETQYF.

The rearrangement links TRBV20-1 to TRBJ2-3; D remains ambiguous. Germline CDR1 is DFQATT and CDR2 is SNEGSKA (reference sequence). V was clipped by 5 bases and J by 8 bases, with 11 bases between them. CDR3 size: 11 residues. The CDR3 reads CSAPNLGTQYF. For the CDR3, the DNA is TGCAGTGCTCCTAACTTGGGTACGCAGTATTTT.

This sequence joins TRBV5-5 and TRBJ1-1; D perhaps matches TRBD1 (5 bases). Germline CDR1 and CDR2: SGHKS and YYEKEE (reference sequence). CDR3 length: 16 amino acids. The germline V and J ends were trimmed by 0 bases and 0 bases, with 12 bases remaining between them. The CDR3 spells CASSLDLQGLNTEAFF. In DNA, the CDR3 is TGTGCCAGCAGCTTGGACTTGCAGGGTTTGAACACTGAAGCTTTCTTT.

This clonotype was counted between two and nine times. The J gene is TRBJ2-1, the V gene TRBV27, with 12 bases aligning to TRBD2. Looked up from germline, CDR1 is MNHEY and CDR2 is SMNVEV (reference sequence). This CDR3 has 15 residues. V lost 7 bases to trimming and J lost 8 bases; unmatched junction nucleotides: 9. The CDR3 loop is CASNLGLAGRDEQFF. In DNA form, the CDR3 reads TGTGCCAGCAACCTGGGACTAGCGGGTCGCGATGAGCAGTTCTTC.

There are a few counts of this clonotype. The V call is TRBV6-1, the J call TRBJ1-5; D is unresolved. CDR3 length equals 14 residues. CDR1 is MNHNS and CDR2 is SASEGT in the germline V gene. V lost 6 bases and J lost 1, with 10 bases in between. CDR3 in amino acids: CASSPAGSNQPQHF. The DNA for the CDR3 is TGTGCCAGCAGCCCTGCCGGAAGCAATCAGCCCCAGCATTTT.

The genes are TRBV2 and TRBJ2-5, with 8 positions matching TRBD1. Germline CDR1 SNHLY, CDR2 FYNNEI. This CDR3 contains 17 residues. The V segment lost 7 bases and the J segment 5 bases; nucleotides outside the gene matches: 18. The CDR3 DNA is TGTGCCAGCATCGGAGGGGTTGGACAGGGCGTGTGGGAGACCCAGTACTTC. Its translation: CASIGGVGQGVWETQYF.

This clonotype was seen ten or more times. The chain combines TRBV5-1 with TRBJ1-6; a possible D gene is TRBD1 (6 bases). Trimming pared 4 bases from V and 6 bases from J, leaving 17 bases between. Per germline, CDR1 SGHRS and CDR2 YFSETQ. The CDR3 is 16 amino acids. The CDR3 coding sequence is TGCGCCAGCAGCCCTTCGACGGGGGGCTCTAATTCACCCCTCCACTTT. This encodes CASSPSTGGSNSPLHF.

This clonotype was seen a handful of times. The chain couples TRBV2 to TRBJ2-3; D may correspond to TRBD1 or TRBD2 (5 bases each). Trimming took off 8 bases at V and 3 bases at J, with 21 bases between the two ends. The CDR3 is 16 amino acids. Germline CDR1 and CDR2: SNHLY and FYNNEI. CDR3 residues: CASGWGLGSKTDTQYF. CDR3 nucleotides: TGTGCCAGCGGGTGGGGGTTAGGCTCTAAGACAGATACGCAGTATTTT.

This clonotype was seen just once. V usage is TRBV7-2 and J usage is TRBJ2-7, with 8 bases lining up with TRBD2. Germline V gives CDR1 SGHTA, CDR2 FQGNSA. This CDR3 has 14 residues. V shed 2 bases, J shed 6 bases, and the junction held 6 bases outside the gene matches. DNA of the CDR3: TGTGCCAGCAGCTTATCCCGGGAGGGCGCCGAGCAGTACTTC. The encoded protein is CASSLSREGAEQYF.

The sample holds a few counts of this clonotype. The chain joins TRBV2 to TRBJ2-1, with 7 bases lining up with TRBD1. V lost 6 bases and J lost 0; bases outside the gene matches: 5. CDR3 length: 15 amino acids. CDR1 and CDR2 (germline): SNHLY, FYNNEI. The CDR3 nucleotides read TGTGCCAGCAGGGGGACAGATAGCTCCTACAATGAGCAGTTCTTC. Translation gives CASRGTDSSYNEQFF.

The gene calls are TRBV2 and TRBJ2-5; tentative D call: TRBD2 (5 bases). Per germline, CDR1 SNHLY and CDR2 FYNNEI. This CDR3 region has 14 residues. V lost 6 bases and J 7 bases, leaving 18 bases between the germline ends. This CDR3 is CASSPGLPGRTQYF. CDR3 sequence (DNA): TGTGCCAGCAGCCCTGGACTCCCCGGCCGGACCCAGTACTTC.

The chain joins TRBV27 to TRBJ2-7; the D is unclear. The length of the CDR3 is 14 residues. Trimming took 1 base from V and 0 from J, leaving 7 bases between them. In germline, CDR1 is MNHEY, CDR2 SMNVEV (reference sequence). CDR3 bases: TGTGCCAGCAGTTTATTTGGCACCTCCTACGAGCAGTACTTC. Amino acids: CASSLFGTSYEQYF.